One and the same sample provided the 17 T cell receptor beta chains below, sequenced in a study of OX40 agonist ivuxolimab in advanced cancers. The repertoire was sequenced with immunoSEQ multiplex PCR; TCRdb's copy has only in-frame clones and lacks some. Among 24,000 or so clones listed, roughly 91% were seen once. This material consisted of CD4+ or CD8+ T cells sorted from blood, taken in a trial of the OX40 agonist ivuxolimab. The receptors originated from an adult with an advanced solid tumor such as melanoma, head and neck, liver or kidney cancer.

This chain joins TRBV6-5 and TRBJ2-1; 8 bases fit TRBD2. Per germline, CDR1 MNHEY and CDR2 SVGAGI. The CDR3 covers 15 residues. The V segment lost 6 bases and the J segment 0 bases; nucleotides outside the gene matches: 4. This CDR3 reads CASRSSGSSYNEQFF. The CDR3 nucleotides are TGTGCCAGCAGGTCCAGCGGGAGCTCCTACAATGAGCAGTTCTTC.

This chain joins TRBV6-5 and TRBJ2-3; the D is unclear. CDR1 and CDR2 from the germline V gene are MNHEY and SVGAGI. The germline V and J ends were trimmed by 5 bases and 0 bases, with 12 bases remaining between them. The CDR3 has 15 residues. This chain's CDR3 is CASSMDGPSTDTQYF. The CDR3, as DNA: TGTGCCAGCAGTATGGACGGACCTAGCACAGATACGCAGTATTTT.

The gene calls are TRBV29-1 and TRBJ2-5; D is ambiguous. V was shortened by 2 bases and J by 1 base, with 11 bases between the two germline ends. This CDR3 contains 14 residues. CDR1 and CDR2 (germline): SQVTM, ANQGSEA. The chain's CDR3 is CSVEIRRSQETQYF. As DNA, the CDR3 is TGCAGCGTTGAAATCAGGCGCAGCCAAGAGACCCAGTACTTC.

V and J are TRBV6-6 and TRBJ1-1, with D unresolved. The CDR3 covers 16 residues. V dropped 4 bases and J dropped 0 bases, with 15 bases sitting between them. Germline V CDR1 and CDR2: MNHNY, SVGAGI (reference sequence). CDR3 amino acids: CASSSPEDRVNTEAFF. The CDR3 DNA follows: TGTGCCAGCAGTTCCCCCGAGGACCGGGTGAACACTGAAGCTTTCTTT.

The sample holds one count of this clone. This chain uses TRBV23-1 with TRBJ2-3, with D possibly being TRBD2 (6 bases). Being an ORF, TRBV23-1 has a function that is uncertain. V lost 4 bases, J lost 1 base, and 15 bases lay in between. This CDR3 comprises 16 residues. The CDR3 DNA reads TGCGCCAGCAGTCCCTACCGCGGGGAGTGCACAGATACGCAGTATTTT. Amino acid sequence: CASSPYRGECTDTQYF.

The chain is built from TRBV19 and TRBJ2-5; 13 nucleotides align to TRBD2. The CDR3 runs 15 residues. Germline lookup yields CDR1 LNHDA and CDR2 SQIVND (reference sequence). V lost 5 bases to trimming and J lost 5 bases; unmatched junction nucleotides: 5. Written as DNA, the CDR3 is TGTGCCAGTAGTCTCGGGACTAGCGGGACGGAGACCCAGTACTTC. Translated: CASSLGTSGTETQYF. The variable domain in full, completed from reference TRBV19 and TRBJ2-5, reads DGGITQSPKYLFRKEGQNVTLSCEQNLNHDAMYWYRQDPGQGLRLIYYSQIVNDFQKGDIAEGYSVSREKKESFPLTVTSAQKNPTAFYLCASSLGTSGTETQYFGPGTRLLVL.

The chain uses TRBV5-1 and TRBJ2-7; D remains ambiguous. Deletions cut 1 base from V and 0 bases from J, with 8 bases between. CDR3 size: 14 residues. Per germline, CDR1 SGHRS and CDR2 YFSETQ. Here the CDR3 reads CASSLQVSSYEQYF. The CDR3, as DNA: TGCGCCAGCAGCTTGCAGGTGAGCTCCTACGAGCAGTACTTC.

The chain links TRBV2 to TRBJ2-6; D is undetermined. The CDR3 spans 13 residues. Germline-derived CDR1 and CDR2 are SNHLY and FYNNEI. The V and J ends lost 2 bases and 1 base respectively, with 0 bases between them. CDR3 DNA: TGTGCCAGCAGTGAATCTGGGGCCAACGTCCTGACTTTC. This codes for CASSESGANVLTF.

The CDR3 protein is CASSFDSWEAFF. As DNA, the CDR3 is TGTGCCAGCAGCTTCGACAGTTGGGAAGCTTTCTTT. The rearrangement uses TRBV11-1 and TRBJ1-1; D is possibly TRBD1 (5 bases). With 3 bases removed from V and 8 bases from J, the gap between germline ends came to 10 bases. The germline V gene has CDR1 SGHAT and CDR2 FQDESV (reference sequence). The CDR3 is 12 amino acids.

The chain joins TRBV19 to TRBJ1-2; D is unclear. The CDR3 length is 13 residues. From germline, CDR1 is LNHDA and CDR2 SQIVND (reference sequence). V dropped 7 bases and J dropped 2 bases, with 11 bases sitting between them. The CDR3 DNA sequence: TGTGCCAGTACCCTTTCGGGCAACTATGGCTACACCTTC. Its translation is CASTLSGNYGYTF.

The chain carries TRBV6-4 and TRBJ2-2; TRBD1 agrees at 11 bases. The trim removed 2 bases at V and 4 bases at J, leaving 0 bases unmatched. CDR1 is MRHNA, CDR2 SNTAGT, per germline. There are 15 residues in the CDR3. DNA of the CDR3: TGTGCCAGCAGTGACGGGACAGGGGGCACCGGGGAGCTGTTTTTT. Protein: CASSDGTGGTGELFF.

The rearrangement links TRBV21-1 to TRBJ2-1; the DNA was not used to check the table's D call, TRBD1. TRBV21-1 is a pseudogene locus. The CDR3 totals 15 residues. The CDR3 DNA sequence: TGTGCCAGCAGCGTCCGACAGGGGTCCTACAATGAGCAGTTCTTC. Protein product: CASSVRQGSYNEQFF.

The table lists this clone with a count of one. The genes are TRBV29-1 and TRBJ1-1, with 7 bases aligning to TRBD1. Germline loops: CDR1 SQVTM, CDR2 ANQGSEA. This CDR3 contains 14 residues. J was trimmed by 3 bases and V by 5 bases; bases with no gene match: 9. This CDR3 is CSVPTGTADTEAFF. For the CDR3, the DNA is TGCAGCGTTCCGACCGGGACAGCCGACACTGAAGCTTTCTTT. Supplemented by reference TRBV29-1 and TRBJ1-1, the full variable domain reads SAVISQKPSRDICQRGTSLTIQCQVDSQVTMMFWYRQQPGQSLTLIATANQGSEATYESGFVIDKFPISRPNLTFSTLTVSNMSPEDSSIYLCSVPTGTADTEAFFGQGTRLTVV.

The chain joins TRBV19 to TRBJ2-7, with 7 bases that match TRBD1. CDR3 length: 15 amino acids. Germline V gives CDR1 LNHDA, CDR2 SQIVND (reference sequence). V lost 5 bases to trimming and J lost 0 bases; unmatched junction nucleotides: 7. Here the CDR3 DNA reads TGTGCCAGTAGTCTCGAATGGGACAGCTCCTACGAGCAGTACTTC. It encodes CASSLEWDSSYEQYF.

The chain uses TRBV19 and TRBJ1-1; TRBD1 is a possible D gene (5 bases). The CDR3 loop spans 15 amino acids. Trimming shortened V by 6 bases and J by 1 base, and 15 bases separated the two germline ends. Looked up from germline, CDR1 is LNHDA and CDR2 is SQIVND (reference sequence). CDR3 residues: CASSPVGGRNTEAFF. The CDR3 coding sequence is TGTGCCAGTAGCCCCGTGGGGGGGAGGAACACTGAAGCTTTCTTT.

This rearrangement joins TRBV13 to TRBJ2-1; 7 nucleotides align to TRBD2. Germline trimming cut 5 bases from V and 4 bases from J; bases unmatched to any gene: 11. The germline V gene has CDR1 PRHDT and CDR2 FYEKMQ (reference sequence). This CDR3 spans 16 amino acids. CDR3 protein: CASSPLGAGLYNEQFF. The CDR3 DNA reads as TGTGCCAGCAGCCCCCTAGGAGCGGGATTATACAATGAGCAGTTCTTC.

The V gene is TRBV10-3, the J gene TRBJ1-2, with D uncertain. Trimming pared 8 bases from V and 8 bases from J, leaving 12 bases between. This CDR3 region has 11 residues. Looked up from germline, CDR1 is ENHRY and CDR2 is SYGVKD. In DNA, the CDR3 is TGTGCCATCTCCAAGGGCCAGGGCTACACCTTC. It encodes CAISKGQGYTF.